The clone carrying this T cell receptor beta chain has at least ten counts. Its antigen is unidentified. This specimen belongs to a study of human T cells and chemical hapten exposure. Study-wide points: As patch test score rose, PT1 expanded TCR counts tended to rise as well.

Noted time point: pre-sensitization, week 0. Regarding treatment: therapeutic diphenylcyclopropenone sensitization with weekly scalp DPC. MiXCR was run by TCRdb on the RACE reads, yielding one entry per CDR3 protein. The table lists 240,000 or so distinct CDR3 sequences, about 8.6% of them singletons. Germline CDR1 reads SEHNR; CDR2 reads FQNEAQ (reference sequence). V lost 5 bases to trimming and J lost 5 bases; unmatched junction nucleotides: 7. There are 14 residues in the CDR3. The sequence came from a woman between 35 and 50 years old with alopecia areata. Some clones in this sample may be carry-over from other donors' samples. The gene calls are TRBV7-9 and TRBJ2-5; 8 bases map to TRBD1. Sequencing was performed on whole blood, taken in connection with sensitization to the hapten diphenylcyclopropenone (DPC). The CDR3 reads CASSQGQGRETQYF. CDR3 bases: TGTGCCAGCAGCCAAGGACAGGGTCGGGAGACCCAGTACTTC.